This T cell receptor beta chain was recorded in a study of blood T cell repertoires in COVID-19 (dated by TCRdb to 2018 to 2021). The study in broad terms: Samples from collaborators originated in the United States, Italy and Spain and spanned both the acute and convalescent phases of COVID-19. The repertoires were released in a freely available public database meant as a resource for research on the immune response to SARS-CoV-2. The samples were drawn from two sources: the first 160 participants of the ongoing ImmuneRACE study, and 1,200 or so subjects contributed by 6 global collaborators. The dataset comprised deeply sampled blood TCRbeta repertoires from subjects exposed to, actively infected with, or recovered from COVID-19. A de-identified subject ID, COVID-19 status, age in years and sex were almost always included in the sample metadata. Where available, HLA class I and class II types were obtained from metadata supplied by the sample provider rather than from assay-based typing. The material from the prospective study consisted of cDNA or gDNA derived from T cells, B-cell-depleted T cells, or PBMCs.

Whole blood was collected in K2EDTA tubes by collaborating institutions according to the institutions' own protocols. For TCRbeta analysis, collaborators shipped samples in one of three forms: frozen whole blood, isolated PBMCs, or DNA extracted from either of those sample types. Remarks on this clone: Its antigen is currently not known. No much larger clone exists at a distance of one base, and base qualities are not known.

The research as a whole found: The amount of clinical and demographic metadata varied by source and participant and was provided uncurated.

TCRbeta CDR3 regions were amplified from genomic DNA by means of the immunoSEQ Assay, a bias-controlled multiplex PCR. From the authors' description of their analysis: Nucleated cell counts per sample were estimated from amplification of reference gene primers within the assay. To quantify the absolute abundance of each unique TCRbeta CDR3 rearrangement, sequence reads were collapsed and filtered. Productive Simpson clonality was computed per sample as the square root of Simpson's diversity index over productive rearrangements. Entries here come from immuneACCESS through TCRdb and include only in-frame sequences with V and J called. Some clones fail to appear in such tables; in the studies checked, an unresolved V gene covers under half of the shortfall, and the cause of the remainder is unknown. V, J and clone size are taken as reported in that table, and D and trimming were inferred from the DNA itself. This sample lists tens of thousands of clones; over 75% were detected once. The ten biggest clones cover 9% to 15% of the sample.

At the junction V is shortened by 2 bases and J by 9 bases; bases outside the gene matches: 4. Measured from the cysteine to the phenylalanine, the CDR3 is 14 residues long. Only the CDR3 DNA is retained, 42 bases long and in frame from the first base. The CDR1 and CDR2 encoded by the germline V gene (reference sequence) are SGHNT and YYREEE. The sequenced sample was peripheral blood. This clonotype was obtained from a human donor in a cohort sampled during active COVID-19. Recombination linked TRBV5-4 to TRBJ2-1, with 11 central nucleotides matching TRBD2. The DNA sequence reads TGTGCCAGCAGCTTATTAGCGGGGGGGGTTGAGCAGTTCTTC. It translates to CASSLLAGGVEQFF.